These T cell receptor beta chains were read from a single sample in a study of shared clonotypes between healthy human individuals. Some clones are missing from TCRdb's copy, which holds only in-frame ones; the method was immunoSEQ multiplex PCR. Of around 330,000 clones in the sample, approximately 74% were seen once. Source material: memory CD4+ T cells sorted from blood. These receptor sequences come from a man aged 30 to 39 in good health. Both conserved end residues are part of each CDR3. The D gene is left open where the match is weak. Clone size is shown for a subset of rows, as once, few, many or a class of expanded clone.

d_gene	j_gene	abundance	v_gene	CDR3aa	CDR3nt
NA	TRBJ2-1	NA	TRBV11-2	CASSLVRVTGDNEQFF	TGTGCCAGCAGCTTAGTAAGGGTAACGGGGGACAATGAGCAGTTCTTC
NA	TRBJ2-2	NA	TRBV10-3	CAIRDLQGGDTGELFF	TGTGCCATCAGGGACCTACAGGGCGGGGACACCGGGGAGCTGTTTTTT
NA	TRBJ1-1	NA	TRBV2	CASNPGANTEAFF	TGTGCCAGCAATCCGGGAGCCAACACTGAAGCTTTCTTT
NA	TRBJ2-1	NA	TRBV18	CASSPGPAEYNEQFF	TGTGCCAGCTCACCAGGACCAGCGGAATACAATGAGCAGTTCTTC
NA	TRBJ2-5	NA	TRBV18	CASSPSGGGETQYF	TGTGCCAGCTCACCCTCCGGTGGGGGAGAGACCCAGTACTTC
NA	TRBJ2-7	many	TRBV7-9	CASSLAGVHYEQYF	TGTGCCAGCAGCTTAGCGGGAGTTCACTACGAGCAGTACTTC
NA	TRBJ1-1	few	TRBV28	CASNTPSHREAFF	TGTGCCAGCAACACGCCCTCTCACCGAGAAGCTTTCTTT
TRBD1	TRBJ2-5	NA	TRBV5-6	CASSFIPGQQETQYF	TGTGCCAGCAGCTTTATTCCGGGACAGCAAGAGACCCAGTACTTC
TRBD1	TRBJ2-7	NA	TRBV5-4	CASSPAGTGLFYEQYF	TGTGCCAGCAGCCCCGCCGGGACAGGGTTATTCTACGAGCAGTACTTC
NA	TRBJ1-5	NA	TRBV18	CASSPGQTQPQHF	TGTGCCAGCTCACCAGGACAGACACAGCCCCAGCATTTT
NA	TRBJ1-3	NA	TRBV11-2	CASSLGRGNTIYF	TGTGCCAGCAGCTTAGGAAGGGGAAACACCATATATTTT
NA	TRBJ2-6	NA	TRBV28	CASRLRGPQSGANVLTF	TGTGCCAGCAGACTCCGAGGACCCCAGTCTGGGGCCAACGTCCTGACTTTC
NA	TRBJ2-5	NA	TRBV7-3	CASSLGRYRQETQYF	TGTGCCAGCAGCCTTGGCCGATACCGACAAGAGACCCAGTACTTC
NA	TRBJ1-5	NA	TRBV19	CASSIAREVQPQHF	TGTGCCAGTAGTATCGCCAGGGAGGTTCAGCCCCAGCATTTT
NA	TRBJ2-7	few	TRBV10-3	CAISESGAGGSREQYF	TGTGCCATCAGTGAGTCCGGGGCAGGGGGGTCGCGGGAGCAGTACTTC
TRBD1	TRBJ2-7	NA	TRBV11-3	CASSLEGQGYEQYF	TGTGCCAGCAGCTTAGAAGGACAGGGATACGAGCAGTACTTC
NA	TRBJ2-5	once	TRBV5-1	CASSFMGPQYF	TGCGCCAGCAGCTTCATGGGTCCCCAGTACTTC
NA	TRBJ2-3	NA	TRBV5-1	CASSSRPGIGTDTQYF	TGCGCCAGCAGCTCGCGTCCGGGAATCGGCACAGATACGCAGTATTTT
NA	TRBJ2-2	NA	TRBV5-1	CASSLSGRGTGELFF	TGCGCCAGCAGCTTGTCCGGGAGAGGGACCGGGGAGCTGTTTTTT
TRBD1	TRBJ1-2	NA	TRBV28	CASLINWTGGNGGYTF	TGTGCCAGTTTGATCAACTGGACAGGGGGCAACGGCGGCTACACCTTC
TRBD1	TRBJ2-3	NA	TRBV5-5	CASSFDRVATDTQYF	TGTGCCAGCAGCTTTGACAGGGTTGCCACAGATACGCAGTATTTT
NA	TRBJ1-3	NA	TRBV29-1	CSVVHTGLGNTIYF	TGCAGCGTTGTCCACACAGGGTTGGGAAACACCATATATTTT
TRBD2	TRBJ2-3	NA	TRBV13	CASSLGLADRTDTQYF	TGTGCCAGCAGCTTAGGACTAGCGGACCGCACAGATACGCAGTATTTT
TRBD1	TRBJ1-5	NA	TRBV19	CASSLDRGGGQPQHF	TGTGCCAGTAGCTTGGACAGGGGGGGCGGGCAGCCCCAGCATTTT
TRBD2	TRBJ2-7	few	TRBV7-6	CASSLGLRASGSGEQYF	TGTGCCAGCAGCTTAGGGCTCCGGGCTAGCGGGAGTGGCGAGCAGTACTTC
NA	TRBJ2-3	NA	TRBV7-3	CASSLGKGDTQYF	TGTGCCAGCAGCTTAGGAAAAGGGGATACGCAGTATTTT
NA	TRBJ2-2	NA	TRBV6-5	CASSPTYAGELFF	TGTGCCAGCAGCCCGACCTACGCCGGGGAGCTGTTTTTT
NA	TRBJ2-3	NA	TRBV29-1	CSMTSGTDTQYF	TGCAGCATGACAAGTGGTACAGATACGCAGTATTTT
NA	TRBJ2-7	NA	TRBV18	CASSPPAGSYEQYF	TGTGCCAGCTCACCACCGGCAGGCTCCTACGAGCAGTACTTC
TRBD1	TRBJ2-1	NA	TRBV27	CASSPRGQGYYEQFF	TGTGCCAGCAGTCCCCGCGGACAGGGGTATTATGAGCAGTTCTTC
NA	TRBJ2-1	few	TRBV18	CASSPPRTINYNEQFF	TGTGCCAGCTCACCACCCCGGACGATTAACTACAATGAGCAGTTCTTC
NA	TRBJ2-4	NA	TRBV25-1	CASSGTGSKAKNIQYF	TGTGCCAGCAGTGGAACAGGCTCTAAAGCCAAAAACATTCAGTACTTC
TRBD2	TRBJ2-2	NA	TRBV27	CASTTAGVVTGELFF	TGTGCCAGCACCACGGCGGGGGTTGTCACCGGGGAGCTGTTTTTT
TRBD2	TRBJ2-1	few	TRBV10-3	CAISGTSVRINEQFF	TGTGCCATCAGTGGGACTAGCGTCCGCATCAATGAGCAGTTCTTC
NA	TRBJ2-7	NA	TRBV28	CASSYYYEQYF	TGTGCCAGCAGTTACTACTACGAGCAGTACTTC
NA	TRBJ2-3	NA	TRBV5-1	CASSAGDSYTDTQYF	TGCGCCAGCAGCGCGGGGGACAGTTACACAGATACGCAGTATTTT
NA	TRBJ1-2	few	TRBV5-1	CASSFTANYGYTF	TGCGCCAGCAGCTTCACAGCGAACTATGGCTACACCTTC
TRBD1	TRBJ1-5	NA	TRBV28	CASSLAGQGYQPQHF	TGTGCCAGCAGTTTAGCGGGACAGGGATATCAGCCCCAGCATTTT
NA	TRBJ2-7	few	TRBV28	CASSTPGSSYEQYF	TGTGCCAGCAGTACCCCGGGCAGCTCCTACGAGCAGTACTTC
TRBD1	TRBJ2-2	once	TRBV6-1	CASSEAGQGTGELFF	TGTGCCAGCAGTGAAGCGGGACAGGGCACCGGGGAGCTGTTTTTT
NA	TRBJ1-2	NA	TRBV14	CASSQELGAAYGYTF	TGTGCCAGCAGCCAAGAACTGGGGGCGGCCTATGGCTACACCTTC
NA	TRBJ1-5	NA	TRBV6-5	CASSEGRGLQPQHF	TGTGCCAGCAGTGAAGGCCGGGGACTCCAGCCCCAGCATTTT
NA	TRBJ1-1	NA	TRBV18	CASSPKTGSTEAFF	TGTGCCAGCTCACCAAAGACGGGGAGCACTGAAGCTTTCTTT
NA	TRBJ1-5	NA	TRBV28	CASSLHLRGNQPQHF	TGTGCCAGCAGTTTACACCTTCGGGGCAATCAGCCCCAGCATTTT
NA	TRBJ2-3	NA	TRBV28	CASSFETTLRDTQYF	TGTGCCAGCAGTTTCGAGACTACCCTTCGAGATACGCAGTATTTT
NA	TRBJ2-1	NA	TRBV4-3	CASSQKLGLGLDSYNEQFF	TGCGCCAGCAGCCAAAAGCTGGGGTTGGGTCTCGACTCCTACAATGAGCAGTTCTTC
TRBD1	TRBJ1-1	NA	TRBV2	CASSLQGENTEAFF	TGTGCCAGCAGCCTACAGGGGGAGAACACTGAAGCTTTCTTT
NA	TRBJ2-7	NA	TRBV27	CASSPLPKTYEQYF	TGTGCCAGCAGTCCCCTGCCGAAGACCTACGAGCAGTACTTC
NA	TRBJ1-5	NA	TRBV28	CASIGSNQPQHF	TGTGCCAGCATTGGTAGCAATCAGCCCCAGCATTTT
NA	TRBJ2-3	NA	TRBV5-1	CASSLLGARTDTQYF	TGCGCCAGCAGCTTGTTAGGCGCCCGCACAGATACGCAGTATTTT